This TCR beta chain was retrieved from a study of CD8 T cells in ankylosing spondylitis. Regarding the study as a whole: Several highly homologous variants made up a TCR beta motif, and this motif appeared characteristic of ankylosing spondylitis blood. The authors reported significant enrichment of disease-linked clones in matched ankylosing spondylitis synovial fluid. Peripheral blood samples showed relatively rare disease-linked clones, and these clones were CD8+.

With V trimmed by 5 bases and J by 5 bases, 5 bases remained unmatched. CDR1 SGHRS and CDR2 YFSETQ come from the germline V gene. CDR3 length: 13 residues. This clonotype has more than one count but fewer than ten. What it recognizes is unknown. Libraries for TCR beta were made by quantitative 5'-RACE with molecular barcodes. TCRdb reprocessed the 5' RACE reads with MiXCR, giving one entry per CDR3 protein. The data hold 700,000 to 850,000 distinct CDR3 sequences, with roughly 12% observed a single time. This chain uses TRBV5-1 with TRBJ2-7; TRBD1 aligns across 9 bases. Sequencing was performed on blood, either unsorted or a sorted T cell fraction (not recorded which). This receptor was identified in a male donor with ankylosing spondylitis. The CDR3 sequence is CASSRDRENEQYF. CDR3 nucleotides: TGCGCCAGCAGTAGGGACAGGGAAAACGAGCAGTACTTC. The entire variable domain, with the rest obtained from reference TRBV5-1 and TRBJ2-7, is as follows: KAGVTQTPRYLIKTRGQQVTLSCSPISGHRSVSWYQQTPGQGLQFLFEYFSETQRNKGNFPGRFSGRQFSNSRSEMNVSTLELGDSALYLCASSRDRENEQYFGPGTRLTVT.